The 27 T cell receptor beta chains listed next were all sequenced from one sample in a study of blood T cells in healthy people across ages. Using a J-beta primer mix together with a sample-barcoded 5' primer, a second PCR was run for roughly 6 to 11 cycles. TCRdb reanalysed the 5' RACE reads using MiXCR and keeps one entry per CDR3 protein. The table shows 450,000 to 600,000 distinct CDR3 sequences, with 27% occurring only once. A further study also used this sample, focusing on T cells of mothers and their children.

Sequenced material: blood. The receptors shown here come from a boy aged 2 to 10 in good health.

The chain employs TRBV12-3 or TRBV12-4 and TRBJ1-4; no firm D call. The length of the CDR3 is 16 residues. The germline V and J ends were trimmed by 5 bases and 7 bases, with 20 bases remaining between them. CDR3 nucleotides: TGTGCCAGCAGTCCAGAGTTAAGGCCCGACGCTGAAAAACTGTTTTTT. Translated: CASSPELRPDAEKLFF.

The chain is built from TRBV7-8 and TRBJ1-1; 7 bases map to TRBD1. This CDR3 comprises 14 residues. V gave up 5 bases and J gave up 0 bases; unmatched junction bases: 3. In germline, CDR1 is SGHVS, CDR2 FQNEAQ. The CDR3 is CASSQGTVNTEAFF. In nucleotides, the CDR3 is TGTGCCAGCAGCCAGGGGACAGTGAACACTGAAGCTTTCTTT. The full variable domain, completed using reference TRBV7-8 and TRBJ1-1, is GAGVSQSPRYKVAKRGQDVALRCDPISGHVSLFWYQQALGQGPEFLTYFQNEAQLDKSGLPSDRFFAERPEGSVSTLKIQRTQQEDSAVYLCASSQGTVNTEAFFGQGTRLTVV.

V gene TRBV5-1 combines with J gene TRBJ1-2; 8 nucleotides agree with TRBD1. There are 15 residues in the CDR3. Germline V CDR1 and CDR2: SGHRS, YFSETQ. The V gene end was trimmed by 4 bases and the J gene end by 5 bases; junction bases not matched to a gene: 10. CDR3 sequence reads: CASSIDGQGGYGYTF. DNA of the CDR3: TGCGCCAGCAGCATCGATGGACAGGGTGGTTATGGCTACACCTTC.

This clonotype was observed a few times. This chain connects TRBV3-1 to TRBJ2-7; a possible D gene is TRBD1 (5 bases). The CDR3 spans 13 residues. From germline, CDR1 is LGHDT and CDR2 YNNKEL (reference sequence). The V end lost 8 bases, the J end lost 3 bases, and 14 bases lay between the germline ends. CDR3 sequence: CASRETGFYEQYF. Here the CDR3 DNA reads TGTGCCAGCCGAGAAACAGGTTTCTACGAGCAGTACTTC.

The chain employs TRBV2 and TRBJ2-5; D uncertain. The CDR3 is 14 amino acids. Germline CDR1 SNHLY, CDR2 FYNNEI. Trimming cost V 1 base and J 0 bases, with 6 bases left between them. DNA of the CDR3: TGTGCCAGCAGTGAAGTGGGGTACCAAGAGACCCAGTACTTC. Residues: CASSEVGYQETQYF.

The rearrangement links TRBV6-6 to TRBJ1-5, with D hard to call. Trimming removed 2 bases at V and 5 bases at J, with 7 bases between. The CDR3 runs to 13 residues. The germline V gene encodes CDR1 MNHNY and CDR2 SVGAGI (reference sequence). Written as DNA, the CDR3 is TGTGCCAGCAGTTACCGGGGATATCAGCCCCAGCATTTT. Its translation: CASSYRGYQPQHF.

This clonotype was seen only a few times. The chain employs TRBV20-1 and TRBJ2-5; 8 nucleotides align to TRBD2. CDR3 length: 14 residues. Per germline, CDR1 DFQATT and CDR2 SNEGSKA (reference sequence). J lost 1 base, V lost 3 bases, and 4 bases had no gene match. CDR3 in DNA: TGCAGTGCTAGGTTAGCGGGACCCCAAGAGACCCAGTACTTC. Protein: CSARLAGPQETQYF.

This clonotype was detected once. This CDR3 reads CASSPLGGHRGSYNSPLHF. CDR3 nucleotide sequence: TGTGCCAGCAGCCCCCTAGGGGGGCACCGGGGCTCCTATAATTCACCCCTCCACTTT. V gene TRBV3-1 combines with J gene TRBJ1-6; the D gene is possibly TRBD1 (6 bases). CDR3 length: 19 amino acids. Trimming left V 4 bases short and J 0 bases short, with 19 bases between. Germline V gives CDR1 LGHDT, CDR2 YNNKEL (reference sequence).

The rearrangement uses TRBV27 and TRBJ2-1; TRBD2 might be the D (6 bases). The germline CDR1 and CDR2 sequences are MNHEY and SMNVEV (reference sequence). This CDR3 is 15 amino acids long. V lost 2 bases, J lost 2 bases, and 10 bases lay in between. This CDR3 reads CASSLAGLTYNEQFF. The CDR3 DNA reads as TGTGCCAGCAGTTTAGCGGGATTGACCTACAATGAGCAGTTCTTC.

The gene calls are TRBV19 and TRBJ1-1; no clear D gene. The germline gives CDR1 LNHDA, CDR2 SQIVND (reference sequence). Trimming stripped 7 bases from V and 0 bases from J, with 12 bases between. This CDR3 is built from 14 residues. The CDR3 DNA reads as TGTGCCAGTACCCCTACGTCAATGAACACTGAAGCTTTCTTT. This codes for CASTPTSMNTEAFF.

This clonotype was seen more than once but under ten times. The V gene is TRBV6-5, the J gene TRBJ1-6; D unresolved. The V gene's germline CDR1 is MNHEY and CDR2 SVGAGI. The CDR3 loop spans 14 amino acids. The V gene lost 0 bases and the J gene lost 10 bases, with 10 bases spanning the gap. The CDR3 DNA follows: TGTGCCAGCAGTTACTCTCTTGGGAGCTCACCCCTCCACTTT. Encoded protein: CASSYSLGSSPLHF.

A single count supports this clonotype. CDR3 sequence reads: CASSQEPRLAGTEQYF. CDR3 in DNA: TGTGCCAGCAGCCAAGAACCCCGACTAGCGGGAACCGAGCAGTACTTC. The rearrangement uses TRBV3-1 and TRBJ2-7, with TRBD2 identical over 11 bases. V was pared by 0 bases and J by 6 bases, with 7 bases of the junction left unmatched. The CDR3 consists of 16 residues. Germline V lookup: CDR1 LGHDT, CDR2 YNNKEL (reference sequence).

For the CDR3, the DNA is TGCGCCAGCAGCTTCAATGCCTACACCGGGGAGCTGTTTTTT. This gives the protein CASSFNAYTGELFF. This rearrangement joins TRBV5-1 to TRBJ2-2; D is undetermined. The V gene's germline CDR1 is SGHRS and CDR2 YFSETQ. The germline V and J ends were trimmed by 2 bases and 3 bases, with 8 bases remaining between them. CDR3 size: 14 residues.

This clonotype was picked up a small number of times. The genes are TRBV30 and TRBJ2-6; 7 bases are shared with TRBD2. The length of the CDR3 is 15 residues. Germline V lookup: CDR1 GTSNPN, CDR2 SVGIG (reference sequence). The CDR3 spells CARDYSSEGANVLTF. The CDR3 bases are TGTGCAAGGGACTACAGTTCTGAAGGGGCCAACGTCCTGACTTTC.

The rearrangement uses TRBV11-2 and TRBJ2-4; TRBD1 is a possible D gene (6 bases). The CDR3 has 13 residues. Trimming pared 6 bases from V and 7 bases from J, leaving 13 bases between. Germline V lookup: CDR1 SGHAT, CDR2 FQNNGV. CDR3 amino acids: CASRQGSDNIQYF. Written as DNA, the CDR3 is TGTGCCAGCAGGCAGGGGTCGGACAACATTCAGTACTTC.

The gene calls are TRBV10-3 and TRBJ1-2; 9 nucleotides align to TRBD1. V was clipped by 10 bases and J by 7 bases; unmatched bases: 13. The CDR3 totals 14 residues. Germline CDR1 is ENHRY and CDR2 is SYGVKD. In DNA, the CDR3 is TGTGCCAGCACCGCTCCGGGACAGGGTCCTGGCTACACCTTC. It encodes CASTAPGQGPGYTF.

As regards this clonotype: The limits of the CDR3 on the DNA are not certain, so only TCRdb's listed CDR3 is given. The chain has TRBV12-5 and TRBJ2-2; TRBD2, the table's D call, lacks a check against the DNA. The length of the CDR3 is 14 amino acids, counting both ends. CDR1 and CDR2 (germline): LGHNT, FRNRAP. CDR3 sequence reads: CASGWGSSGRELFF.

Notes on this clonotype: Because the CDR3's place on the DNA is in doubt, the DNA is left out and the CDR3 is given as listed by TCRdb. The chain uses TRBV4-3 and TRBJ2-5; no DNA check was done on the table's D call, TRBD1. Germline V gene data show CDR1 as LGHNA and CDR2 as YSLEER. Ends included, the CDR3 has 16 residues. The CDR3 reads CASSEAWGTGSETLYF.

In its sample, this clonotype was seen a few times. The genes are TRBV6-5 and TRBJ2-2; D gene ambiguous. The V and J ends lost 4 bases and 4 bases respectively, with 4 bases between them. The CDR3 runs 12 residues. Germline V gene data show CDR1 as MNHEY and CDR2 as SVGAGI. CDR3 nucleotides: TGTGCCAGCAGTTCTTTCACCGGGGAGCTGTTTTTT. Encoded protein: CASSSFTGELFF.

J is TRBJ2-3 and V is TRBV20-1; the match to TRBD2 covers 7 bases. This CDR3 has 16 residues. Germline trimming cut 6 bases from V and 0 bases from J; bases unmatched to any gene: 12. Germline-derived CDR1 and CDR2 are DFQATT and SNEGSKA (reference sequence). The CDR3 bases are TGCAGTGCCGGGACTACGACTCGGGCTAGCACAGATACGCAGTATTTT. Encoded protein: CSAGTTTRASTDTQYF.

This clonotype has just a few counts. The V and J genes are TRBV6-2 or TRBV6-3 and TRBJ2-5, with TRBD2 matching 9 bases. This CDR3 has 14 residues. Germline loops: CDR1 MNHEY, CDR2 SVGEGT. V gave up 8 bases and J gave up 7 bases; unmatched junction bases: 11. The CDR3 bases are TGTGCCAGCGGAGTTACGGCAGCGGGGGGGACCCAGTACTTC. It encodes CASGVTAAGGTQYF.

A word on this clonotype: The junction and the germline gene differ at one end; a read error may be behind it. This chain connects TRBV11-2 to TRBJ2-5; 10 bases line up with TRBD1. Germline CDR1 and CDR2: SGHAT and FQNNGV. This CDR3 comprises 16 residues. CDR3 nucleotides: TGTGCCGGCAGCCCCGGGACAGGGGCAGGGCAAGAGACCCAGTACTTC. Translating it yields CAGSPGTGAGQETQYF.

The chain recombines TRBV3-1 with TRBJ1-4; perhaps TRBD1 as D (6 bases). Trimming pared 3 bases from V and 3 bases from J, leaving 11 bases between. CDR1 and CDR2 (germline): LGHDT, YNNKEL (reference sequence). This CDR3 has 15 residues. The CDR3 DNA sequence: TGTGCCAGCAGCCACCCACAGGGAGCTAATGAAAAACTGTTTTTT. Its translation is CASSHPQGANEKLFF.

The chain is built from TRBV24-1 and TRBJ2-2, with a possible D match to TRBD1 (5 bases). The V gene's germline CDR1 is KGHDR and CDR2 SFDVKD. The V and J ends lost 4 bases and 7 bases respectively, with 12 bases between them. The CDR3 sequence is 14 residues long. CDR3 nucleotide sequence: TGTGCCACCAGTGACGTCAAGGGGCACGGGGAGCTGTTTTTT. Translation gives CATSDVKGHGELFF.

V gene TRBV12-3 or TRBV12-4 combines with J gene TRBJ2-1, with 9 bases identical to TRBD1. Trimming removed 5 bases from V and 6 bases from J; junction bases left unmatched: 14. The CDR3 has 17 amino acids. The CDR3 sequence: CASSPRSGDRGSNEQFF. The CDR3 DNA sequence: TGTGCCAGCAGTCCGAGGAGCGGAGACAGGGGGTCCAATGAGCAGTTCTTC.

On this clonotype itself: The junction shows a germline mismatch at one end, possibly a read error. The chain is built from TRBV6-6 and TRBJ2-5; possibly TRBD1 for D (6 bases). The CDR3 is made up of 15 amino acids. Germline V gene lookup returns CDR1 MNHNY and CDR2 SVGAGI (reference sequence). CDR3 nucleotides: TGTGCCAGCAGTCCCGGGACAATGGGTCAAGAGTCCCAGTACTTC. Translated: CASSPGTMGQESQYF.

In nucleotides, the CDR3 is TGTGCCAGCAGCCCAGCGACAGGAGCAGTACAAGAGACCCAGTACTTC. Translation: CASSPATGAVQETQYF. V gene TRBV7-9 combines with J gene TRBJ2-5; perhaps TRBD1 as D (6 bases). The CDR3 extends over 16 amino acids. The V gene lost 5 bases and the J gene lost 2 bases, with 18 bases spanning the gap. From germline, CDR1 is SEHNR and CDR2 FQNEAQ (reference sequence).